Below, 24 T cell receptor beta chains from the same sample are listed, as sequenced in a study of response to subunit inactivated influenza vaccine. TCRdb fed the RT-PCR reads into MiXCR, producing one record per CDR3 protein. The table includes around 750,000 distinct CDR3 sequences, around 21% detected once. Sequences were derived from PBMCs from blood, sampled approximately 5 days after vaccination. These receptors were collected from a man in his fifties or sixties who received an inactivated influenza vaccine.

This clonotype was observed a handful of times. The chain carries TRBV6-1 and TRBJ2-7, with 7 bases that match TRBD1. Germline V CDR1 and CDR2: MNHNS, SASEGT. The J segment lost 2 bases and the V segment lost 6 bases, leaving 16 bases of the junction unmatched. This CDR3 region has 17 residues. This CDR3 reads CASSAQKQGQIAYEQYF. In DNA, the CDR3 is TGTGCCAGCAGCGCCCAGAAACAGGGGCAAATAGCCTACGAGCAGTACTTC.

This chain connects TRBV7-2 to TRBJ2-3; the match to TRBD2 covers 12 bases. V trimming: 5 bases; J trimming: 8 bases; junction bases outside the gene matches: 8. Germline CDR1 SGHTA, CDR2 FQGNSA. There are 15 residues in the CDR3. In DNA form, the CDR3 reads TGTGCCAGCAGCCCAGGACTAGCGGGGAAGGCTACGCAGTATTTT. It encodes CASSPGLAGKATQYF.

The chain joins TRBV20-1 to TRBJ2-3, with TRBD1 identical over 9 bases. V dropped 5 bases and J dropped 1; count of bases not matched to a gene: 1. Germline CDR1 is DFQATT and CDR2 is SNEGSKA (reference sequence). The CDR3 is made up of 13 amino acids. The CDR3: CSAWDRGTDTQYF. CDR3 nucleotide sequence: TGCAGTGCTTGGGACAGGGGCACAGATACGCAGTATTTT.

The sample holds many counts of this clonotype. CDR3 sequence reads: CASSPSRRGGEQYF. For the CDR3, the DNA is TGTGCCAGCAGCCCATCGCGGAGGGGAGGCGAGCAGTACTTC. This chain uses TRBV7-8 with TRBJ2-7, with a possible D match to TRBD2 (6 bases). Trimming cost V 5 bases and J 6 bases, with 17 bases left between them. Germline V gene lookup returns CDR1 SGHVS and CDR2 FQNEAQ. CDR3 length: 14 amino acids.

The chain carries TRBV7-2 and TRBJ2-3; TRBD2 aligns across 9 bases. Germline assignment: CDR1 SGHTA and CDR2 FQGNSA. The CDR3 runs 17 residues. J lost 1 base, V lost 4 bases, and 9 bases had no gene match. The CDR3 DNA reads TGTGCCAGCAGCTCGGATAGCGGGAGCGTCCGCACAGATACGCAGTATTTT. This sequence encodes CASSSDSGSVRTDTQYF.

On this clonotype itself: This could be a read error, since a much larger clone is one nucleotide away. The chain recombines TRBV29-1 with TRBJ2-1; 9 positions match TRBD1. This CDR3 is built from 13 residues. V was clipped by 5 bases and J by 6 bases; unmatched bases: 5. Germline assignment: CDR1 SQVTM and CDR2 ANQGSEA. The CDR3 DNA reads TGCAGCGTTAGGGACAGGGCGTTCAATGAGCAGTTCTTC. Translation: CSVRDRAFNEQFF.

This chain links TRBV24-1 with TRBJ2-6, with 9 positions matching TRBD1. The CDR3 totals 19 residues. Per the germline V gene, CDR1 is KGHDR and CDR2 is SFDVKD. Trimming cost V 3 bases and J 4 bases; bases outside gene matches: 12. CDR3 region: CATSDPPGQGTSGANVLTF. In nucleotides, the CDR3 is TGTGCCACCAGTGATCCCCCGGGACAGGGAACGAGCGGGGCCAACGTCCTGACTTTC.

This clonotype was recorded a few times. The CDR3 region has the DNA TGTGCCAGCAGCTTGGAAGCCAGCGGCCTAAACACCGGGGAGCTGTTTTTT. This translates into CASSLEASGLNTGELFF. The chain has TRBV5-8 and TRBJ2-2, with D perhaps TRBD2 (5 bases). Trimming cost V 0 bases and J 2 bases, with 14 bases left between them. Per germline, CDR1 SGHTS and CDR2 YDEGEE. This CDR3 has 17 residues.

The chain joins TRBV2 to TRBJ2-2; 13 positions match TRBD2. The length of the CDR3 is 17 residues. With V trimmed by 2 bases and J by 7 bases, 7 bases remained unmatched. Per the germline V gene, CDR1 is SNHLY and CDR2 is FYNNEI. The DNA of the CDR3 is TGTGCCAGCAGTGAACCCGTACTAGCGGGAGGGTTCGGGGAGCTGTTTTTT. Protein product: CASSEPVLAGGFGELFF.

This clonotype was detected a few times. The chain is built from TRBV18 and TRBJ2-3; D is perhaps TRBD1 or TRBD2 (5 bases each). Germline CDR1 is KGHSH and CDR2 is LQKENI. The CDR3 has 14 amino acids. The ends were cut back, 4 bases at V and 5 bases at J, with 13 bases in the middle. The CDR3 reads CASSRDGSRDTQYF. The CDR3 DNA reads as TGTGCCAGCTCACGGGACGGCTCAAGAGATACGCAGTATTTT.

This clonotype occurred a few times. V and J are TRBV5-6 and TRBJ2-3; tentative D call: TRBD1 (5 bases). The germline V gene encodes CDR1 SGHDT and CDR2 YYEEEE. Trimming stripped 4 bases from V and 4 bases from J, with 13 bases between. The CDR3 is made up of 14 amino acids. DNA for the CDR3: TGTGCCAGCAGCATCGCAGGGTCGGCAGATACGCAGTATTTT. Encoded protein: CASSIAGSADTQYF.

This clonotype was observed a handful of times. The chain employs TRBV4-2 and TRBJ1-1; tentatively, D is TRBD1 (5 bases). This CDR3 comprises 14 residues. Trimming stripped 3 bases from V and 2 bases from J, with 10 bases between. CDR1 and CDR2 from the germline V gene are LGHNA and YNFKEQ. The chain's CDR3 is CASSQGRLNTEAFF. The CDR3 DNA reads TGTGCCAGCAGCCAGGGACGCCTAAACACTGAAGCTTTCTTT.

Note on this clonotype: A much larger clone lies one base from this, so it may be a read error. The rearrangement uses TRBV4-2 and TRBJ2-7, with 12 bases aligning to TRBD2. The CDR3 length is 18 residues. CDR1 is LGHNA, CDR2 YNFKEQ, per germline. CDR3 coding DNA: TGTGTCAGCAGCCAAGAGAGGCTAGCGGGAGGGCGGTCCTACGAGCAGTACTTC. It codes for CVSSQERLAGGRSYEQYF.

The J gene is TRBJ2-7, the V gene TRBV6-5; 9 bases agree with TRBD1. The V gene's germline CDR1 is MNHEY and CDR2 SVGAGI. V lost 5 bases and J lost 4; bases outside the gene matches: 6. The CDR3 consists of 14 residues. This CDR3 reads CASSNRGRGYEQYF. Written as DNA, the CDR3 is TGTGCCAGCAGTAACAGGGGGCGAGGTTACGAGCAGTACTTC.

The V call is TRBV24-1, the J call TRBJ1-4; 7 bases map to TRBD1. Germline V gene lookup returns CDR1 KGHDR and CDR2 SFDVKD. V lost 4 bases, J lost 5 bases, and 12 bases stayed unmatched. The CDR3 has 17 amino acids. The CDR3 protein is CATSDSPGGRGNEKLFF. In DNA, the CDR3 is TGTGCCACCAGTGACTCACCTGGCGGCAGGGGGAATGAAAAACTGTTTTTT.

Notes on this clonotype: At one end, the junction sequence differs from germline, possibly due to a read error. The chain recombines TRBV12-3 or TRBV12-4 with TRBJ2-2, with D tentatively TRBD1 (6 bases). The CDR3 has 13 amino acids. CDR3 DNA sequence: TGTGCCAGTAGTTTCCAGGGGACCGGGGAGCTGTTTTTT. Amino acid sequence: CASSFQGTGELFF.

The chain uses TRBV7-9 and TRBJ2-5; no definite D call. Germline CDR1 is SEHNR and CDR2 is FQNEAQ (reference sequence). This CDR3 is 15 amino acids long. V lost 1 base, J lost 1 base, and 10 bases lay in between. The CDR3: CASSLGDGTQETQYF. The CDR3 DNA follows: TGTGCCAGCAGCTTAGGCGACGGTACCCAAGAGACCCAGTACTTC.

V is TRBV20-1 and J is TRBJ2-3, with 13 nucleotides matching TRBD2. Per germline, CDR1 DFQATT and CDR2 SNEGSKA (reference sequence). J gave up 5 bases and V 3 bases, and 8 bases lay outside the gene matches. This CDR3 comprises 16 residues. The CDR3 protein is CSASPGTSGTGDTQYF. CDR3 nucleotide sequence: TGCAGTGCTAGCCCCGGGACTAGCGGGACGGGAGATACGCAGTATTTT.

There are many counts of this clonotype. The chain joins TRBV2 to TRBJ2-1; D possibly uses TRBD1 or TRBD2 (5 bases each). Trimming left V 6 bases short and J 4 bases short, with 10 bases between. The CDR3 loop spans 13 amino acids. The germline CDR1 and CDR2 sequences are SNHLY and FYNNEI. CDR3 amino acids: CASRPGPYNEQFF. CDR3 bases: TGTGCCAGCAGGCCGGGACCTTACAATGAGCAGTTCTTC.

Regarding this clonotype: This may come from a read error, since a much larger clone is one base off. The chain employs TRBV28 and TRBJ2-7; the D gene is possibly TRBD1 (5 bases). The germline V gene has CDR1 MDHEN and CDR2 SYDVKM. This CDR3 has 13 amino acids. Here the CDR3 reads CASKVPGSHEQHF. The CDR3 DNA follows: TGTGCCAGCAAAGTGCCAGGGTCCCACGAGCAGCACTTC.

The CDR3 sequence is CASMDTPLNGYTF. The CDR3 nucleotides are TGTGCCAGCATGGACACCCCGCTTAATGGCTACACCTTC. The chain joins TRBV25-1 to TRBJ1-2, with TRBD1 as a possible D gene (5 bases). This CDR3 spans 13 amino acids. The germline CDR1 and CDR2 sequences are MGHDK and SYGVNS. V gave up 7 bases and J gave up 6 bases, with 15 bases separating them.

This chain uses TRBV5-6 with TRBJ2-1; D is unclear. From germline, CDR1 is SGHDT and CDR2 YYEEEE. The CDR3 extends over 15 amino acids. V was trimmed by 0 bases and J by 2 bases, leaving 9 bases between them. CDR3 DNA sequence: TGTGCCAGCAGCTTGGCGGGCCCGACCTACAATGAGCAGTTCTTC. Its protein product is CASSLAGPTYNEQFF.

The genes are TRBV29-1 and TRBJ2-5; D unresolved. V shed 2 bases and J shed 7 bases, with 14 bases lying between them. The V gene's germline CDR1 is SQVTM and CDR2 ANQGSEA. The CDR3 length is 13 residues. CDR3 amino acids: CSVETTAFGTQYF. The CDR3 bases are TGCAGCGTTGAAACTACTGCCTTCGGGACCCAGTACTTC.

The chain has TRBV7-9 and TRBJ2-7; 7 nucleotides agree with TRBD1. The CDR3 loop spans 16 amino acids. Germline V gene lookup returns CDR1 SEHNR and CDR2 FQNEAQ (reference sequence). With V trimmed by 3 bases and J by 2 bases, 10 bases remained unmatched. The CDR3 loop reads CASSFPTGIRTYEQYF. The CDR3 DNA reads TGTGCCAGCAGCTTCCCGACAGGGATAAGGACCTACGAGCAGTACTTC.